What follows are 15 T cell receptor beta chains derived from one specimen sequenced in a study of graft-versus-host responses after intestinal transplantation. Generated by immunoSEQ multiplex PCR, the TCRdb table keeps only in-frame clones and is missing some. The repertoire holds about 15,000 clones, with 70% to 75% as singletons. Graft specimens yielded both intraepithelial and lamina propria lymphocytes. The input for sequencing was ileum tissue, taken 14 days after transplant. The receptors were sampled from a human patient who received an intestinal transplant, so some T cells may come from the graft donor.

The J gene is TRBJ1-4, the V gene TRBV4-1, with 9 bases matching TRBD1. The V segment lost 1 base and the J segment 1 base; nucleotides outside the gene matches: 7. This CDR3 has 18 amino acids. Germline V gene lookup returns CDR1 MGHRA and CDR2 YSYEKL. The CDR3: CASSQGGTGGLTNEKLFF. The CDR3 DNA reads as TGCGCCAGCAGCCAAGGGGGAACAGGGGGCTTAACTAATGAAAAACTGTTTTTT.

This rearrangement joins TRBV7-9 to TRBJ2-7; TRBD2 is a possible D gene (6 bases). This CDR3 region has 15 residues. Germline CDR1 and CDR2: SEHNR and FQNEAQ (reference sequence). V gave up 5 bases and J gave up 4 bases, with 18 bases separating them. CDR3 coding DNA: TGTGCCAGCAGCACCATCGGCGGGATCCATTACGAGCAGTACTTC. Its translation is CASSTIGGIHYEQYF. The full variable domain, in which reference TRBV7-9 and TRBJ2-7 provide the parts outside the CDR3, is DTGVSQNPRHKITKRGQNVTFRCDPISEHNRLYWYRQTLGQGPEFLTYFQNEAQLEKSRLLSDRFSAERPKGSFSTLEIQRTEQGDSAMYLCASSTIGGIHYEQYFGPGTRLTVT.

The chain is built from TRBV4-2 and TRBJ1-4; TRBD1 aligns across 7 bases. Trimming at V came to 0 bases and at J to 3 bases, leaving 4 bases not matched to a gene. Germline V gene lookup returns CDR1 LGHNA and CDR2 YNFKEQ. The CDR3 spans 16 residues. The CDR3 DNA reads TGTGCCAGCAGCCAAGAGACGGGACAGTCTAATGAAAAACTGTTTTTT. It encodes CASSQETGQSNEKLFF.

In its sample, this clone was seen once. The chain couples TRBV6-5 to TRBJ2-7; D is unclear. Germline loops: CDR1 MNHEY, CDR2 SVGAGI. V lost 6 bases and J lost 1, with 4 bases in between. The length of the CDR3 is 11 residues. CDR3 in DNA: TGTGCCAGCAGCCCTTCCTACGAGCAGTACTTC. Amino acid sequence: CASSPSYEQYF.

The chain employs TRBV5-6 and TRBJ2-7, with D hard to call. CDR1 and CDR2 from the germline V gene are SGHDT and YYEEEE. The CDR3 totals 13 residues. Trimming removed 0 bases from V and 0 bases from J, with 4 bases in between. CDR3 residues: CASSLDNSYEQYF. The CDR3 bases are TGTGCCAGCAGCTTGGACAACTCCTACGAGCAGTACTTC.

The chain joins TRBV30 to TRBJ1-3, with 8 bases fitting TRBD1. Germline assignment: CDR1 GTSNPN and CDR2 SVGIG (reference sequence). V shed 5 bases, J shed 0 bases, and the junction held 3 bases outside the gene matches. CDR3 length: 14 residues. CDR3 amino acids: CAWDRGLSGNTIYF. For the CDR3, the DNA is TGTGCCTGGGACAGGGGCCTCTCTGGAAACACCATATATTTT.

The chain carries TRBV6-5 and TRBJ2-7; the match to TRBD1 covers 8 bases. V was clipped by 5 bases and J by 3 bases; unmatched bases: 6. The CDR3 is 14 amino acids. CDR1 and CDR2 (germline): MNHEY, SVGAGI. DNA of the CDR3: TGTGCCAGCAGTGTCTGGACAGGGAGCTACGAGCAGTACTTC. Residues: CASSVWTGSYEQYF.

The chain links TRBV7-2 to TRBJ2-5, with TRBD2 matching 11 bases. In germline, CDR1 is SGHTA, CDR2 FQGNSA. CDR3 length: 16 residues. With 0 bases clipped from V and 5 bases from J, the junction kept 5 bases outside the gene matches. The CDR3 protein is CASSLAASGGWETQYF. In nucleotides, the CDR3 is TGTGCCAGCAGCTTAGCCGCTAGCGGGGGGTGGGAGACCCAGTACTTC.

V and J are TRBV5-1 and TRBJ2-7, with D possibly TRBD1 on 6 matching bases. This CDR3 comprises 14 residues. CDR1 SGHRS and CDR2 YFSETQ come from the germline V gene. The V end was cut by 3 bases, the J end by 6 bases, with 16 bases between. CDR3 amino acids: CASSSHLQGVEQYF. DNA of the CDR3: TGCGCCAGCAGCTCACACCTACAGGGAGTCGAGCAGTACTTC.

This chain links TRBV29-1 with TRBJ2-2; TRBD1 matches 10 bases. After removal of 7 bases from V and 3 bases from J, the junction contained 14 bases not matched to a gene. From germline, CDR1 is SQVTM and CDR2 ANQGSEA. The CDR3 covers 17 residues. The CDR3 reads CSADTSGTGVDTGELFF. CDR3 DNA sequence: TGCAGCGCCGACACATCCGGGACAGGGGTTGACACCGGGGAGCTGTTTTTT.

This clone has a handful of counts. The chain employs TRBV30 and TRBJ1-1, with unresolved D. The V gene lost 0 bases and the J gene lost 2 bases, with 1 base spanning the gap. Germline loops: CDR1 GTSNPN, CDR2 SVGIG (reference sequence). The CDR3 has 11 amino acids. CDR3 DNA: TGTGCCTGGAGTGTCAACACTGAAGCTTTCTTT. This encodes CAWSVNTEAFF.

In DNA form, the CDR3 reads TGTGCCAGTAGTAAAAAGGACAGGGGGCAGACCCAGTACTTC. Translated: CASSKKDRGQTQYF. V usage is TRBV19 and J usage is TRBJ2-5; TRBD1 agrees at 11 bases. The CDR3 contains 14 residues. Losses at the gene ends were 4 bases for V and 6 bases for J; bases not matched to a gene: 4. CDR1 and CDR2 (germline): LNHDA, SQIVND (reference sequence).

This clone was detected only a few times. Other DNA sequences in this sample translate to the same CDR3. The V and J genes are TRBV27 and TRBJ1-5; TRBD1 is a possible D gene (5 bases). V lost 0 bases and J lost 2, with 5 bases in between. This CDR3 spans 14 amino acids. Germline V gene sequence: CDR1 MNHEY, CDR2 SMNVEV (reference sequence). The CDR3 DNA is TGTGCCAGCAGTTTATCAGGGGGCAATCAGCCCCAGCATTTT. This codes for CASSLSGGNQPQHF.

The CDR3 loop is CAARDPNRNTIYF. CDR3 bases: TGTGCCGCCAGGGATCCTAACAGAAACACCATATATTTT. The V and J genes are TRBV6-5 and TRBJ1-3, with D possibly being TRBD1 (5 bases). Germline CDR1 and CDR2: MNHEY and SVGAGI. Trimming removed 11 bases at V and 5 bases at J, with 16 bases between. The CDR3 runs to 13 residues.

The rearrangement links TRBV4-2 to TRBJ2-5, with 8 bases that match TRBD1. The end of the DNA fits TRBJ2-7 better, so the J call may be wrong. The CDR3 loop spans 15 amino acids. Per the germline V gene, CDR1 is LGHNA and CDR2 is YNFKEQ. The CDR3 DNA reads as TGTGCCAGCAGCCAAGTTCAGGGGGCGTTCTACGAGCAGTACTTC. Protein: CASSQVQGAFYEQYF.